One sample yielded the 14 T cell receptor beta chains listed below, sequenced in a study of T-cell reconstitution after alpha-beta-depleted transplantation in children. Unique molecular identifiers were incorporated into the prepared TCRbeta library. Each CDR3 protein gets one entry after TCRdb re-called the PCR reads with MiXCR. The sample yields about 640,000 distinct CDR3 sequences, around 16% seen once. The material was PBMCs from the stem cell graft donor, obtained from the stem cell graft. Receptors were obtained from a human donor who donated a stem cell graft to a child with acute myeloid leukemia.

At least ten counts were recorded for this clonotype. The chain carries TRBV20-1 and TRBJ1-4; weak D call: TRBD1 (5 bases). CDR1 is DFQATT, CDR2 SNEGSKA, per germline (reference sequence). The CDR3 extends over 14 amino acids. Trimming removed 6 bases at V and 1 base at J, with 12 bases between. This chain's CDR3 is CSAASGGTNEKLFF. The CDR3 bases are TGCAGTGCCGCAAGCGGGGGAACTAATGAAAAACTGTTTTTT.

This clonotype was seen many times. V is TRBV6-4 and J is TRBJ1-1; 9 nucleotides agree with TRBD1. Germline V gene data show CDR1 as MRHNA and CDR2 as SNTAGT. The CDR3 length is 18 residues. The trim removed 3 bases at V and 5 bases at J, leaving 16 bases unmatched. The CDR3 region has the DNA TGTGCCAGCAGTGAGTCGGGACAGGGAAGGGGACTTGGTACTGAAGCTTTCTTT. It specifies CASSESGQGRGLGTEAFF.

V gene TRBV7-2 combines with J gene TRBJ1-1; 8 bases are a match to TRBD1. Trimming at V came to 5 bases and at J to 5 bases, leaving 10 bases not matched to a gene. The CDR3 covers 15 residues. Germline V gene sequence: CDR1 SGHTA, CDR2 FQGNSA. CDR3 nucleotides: TGTGCCAGCAGCCTAAACAGGGGGGCGAGGACTGAAGCTTTCTTT. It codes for CASSLNRGARTEAFF.

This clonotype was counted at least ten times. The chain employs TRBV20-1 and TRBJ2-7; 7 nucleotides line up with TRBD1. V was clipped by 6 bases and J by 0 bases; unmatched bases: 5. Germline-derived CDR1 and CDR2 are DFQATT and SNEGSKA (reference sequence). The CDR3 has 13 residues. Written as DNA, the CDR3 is TGCAGTGCCAGTGACAGGGTCTCCTACGAGCAGTACTTC. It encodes CSASDRVSYEQYF.

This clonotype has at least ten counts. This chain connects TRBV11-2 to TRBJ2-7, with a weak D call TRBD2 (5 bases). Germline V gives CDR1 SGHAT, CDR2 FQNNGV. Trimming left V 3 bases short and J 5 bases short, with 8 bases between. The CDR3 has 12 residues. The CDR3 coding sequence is TGTGCCAGCAGCTTTGAGGGTCACGAGCAGTACTTC. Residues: CASSFEGHEQYF.

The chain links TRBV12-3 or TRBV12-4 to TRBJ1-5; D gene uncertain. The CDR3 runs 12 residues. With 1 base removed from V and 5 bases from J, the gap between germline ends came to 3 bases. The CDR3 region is CASSLDYQPQHF. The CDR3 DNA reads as TGTGCCAGCAGTTTAGACTATCAGCCCCAGCATTTT.

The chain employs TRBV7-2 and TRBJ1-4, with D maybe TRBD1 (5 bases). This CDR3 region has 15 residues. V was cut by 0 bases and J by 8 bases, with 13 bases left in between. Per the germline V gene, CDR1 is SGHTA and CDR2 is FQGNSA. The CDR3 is CASSLASGGREKLFF. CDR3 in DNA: TGTGCCAGCAGCTTAGCTTCGGGGGGAAGAGAAAAACTGTTTTTT.

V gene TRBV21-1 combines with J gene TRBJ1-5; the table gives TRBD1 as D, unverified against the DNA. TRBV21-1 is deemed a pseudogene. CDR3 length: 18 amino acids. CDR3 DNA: TGTGCCAGCAGCAAAGGGGACAGGGGCTCTTATAGCAATCAGCCCCAGCATTTT. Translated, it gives CASSKGDRGSYSNQPQHF.

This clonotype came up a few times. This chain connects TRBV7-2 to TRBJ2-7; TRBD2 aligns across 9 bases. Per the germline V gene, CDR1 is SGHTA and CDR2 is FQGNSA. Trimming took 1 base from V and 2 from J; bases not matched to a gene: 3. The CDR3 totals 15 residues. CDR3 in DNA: TGTGCCAGCAGCTTAGTTGGCGGGGGGGCCTACGAGCAGTACTTC. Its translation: CASSLVGGGAYEQYF.

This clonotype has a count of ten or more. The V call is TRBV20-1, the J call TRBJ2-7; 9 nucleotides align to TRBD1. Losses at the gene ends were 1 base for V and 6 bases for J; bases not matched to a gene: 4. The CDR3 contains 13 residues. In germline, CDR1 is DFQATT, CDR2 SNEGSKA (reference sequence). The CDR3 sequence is CSARGTGVVEQYF. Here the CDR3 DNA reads TGCAGTGCTAGAGGGACAGGGGTAGTCGAGCAGTACTTC.

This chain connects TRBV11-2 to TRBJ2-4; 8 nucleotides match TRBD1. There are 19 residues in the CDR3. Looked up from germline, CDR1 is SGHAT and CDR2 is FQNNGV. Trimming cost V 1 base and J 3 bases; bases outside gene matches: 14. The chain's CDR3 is CASSLVPGGAYWGKNIQYF. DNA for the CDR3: TGTGCCAGCAGCTTAGTACCAGGGGGCGCCTACTGGGGCAAAAACATTCAGTACTTC.

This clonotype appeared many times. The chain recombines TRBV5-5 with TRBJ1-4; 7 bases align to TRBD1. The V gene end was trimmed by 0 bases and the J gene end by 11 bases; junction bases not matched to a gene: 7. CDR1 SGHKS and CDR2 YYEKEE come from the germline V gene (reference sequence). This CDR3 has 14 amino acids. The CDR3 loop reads CASSLEGGRRKLFF. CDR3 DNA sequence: TGTGCCAGCAGCTTGGAAGGGGGCCGGAGGAAACTGTTTTTT.

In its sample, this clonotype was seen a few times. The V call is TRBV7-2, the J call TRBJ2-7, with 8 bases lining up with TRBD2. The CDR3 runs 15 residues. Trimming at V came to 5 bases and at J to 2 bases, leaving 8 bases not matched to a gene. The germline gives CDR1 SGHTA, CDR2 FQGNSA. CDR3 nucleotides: TGTGCCAGCAGCCCCCGAGTAGCGGGGACCTACGAGCAGTACTTC. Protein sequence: CASSPRVAGTYEQYF.

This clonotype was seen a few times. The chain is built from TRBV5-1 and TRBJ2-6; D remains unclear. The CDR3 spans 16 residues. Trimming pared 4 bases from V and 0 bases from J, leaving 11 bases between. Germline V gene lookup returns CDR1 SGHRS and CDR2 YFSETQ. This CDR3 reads CASSPRRDSGANVLTF. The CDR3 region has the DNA TGCGCCAGCAGCCCCCGACGAGACTCTGGGGCCAACGTCCTGACTTTC.